Presented here are 13 T cell receptor beta chains from one specimen sequenced in a study of neurological immune-mediated disorders. TCRdb itself ran the 5' RACE reads through MiXCR, one entry per CDR3 protein. The sample shows about 95,000 distinct CDR3 sequences, roughly 4% of them seen only once. Sequenced sample: PBMCs. These receptors came from a woman younger than 30 with multiple sclerosis.

This clonotype came up many times. V gene TRBV5-1 combines with J gene TRBJ1-4; TRBD1 agrees at 7 bases. This CDR3 contains 16 residues. Trimming at V came to 1 base and at J to 5 bases, leaving 8 bases not matched to a gene. Germline V gene lookup returns CDR1 SGHRS and CDR2 YFSETQ. This chain's CDR3 is CASSLIPGGPNEKLFF. The CDR3 DNA reads TGCGCCAGCAGCTTGATTCCAGGGGGTCCCAATGAAAAACTGTTTTTT.

This clonotype occurred many times. J is TRBJ2-2 and V is TRBV6-2 or TRBV6-3; D is unresolved. Trimming shortened V by 2 bases and J by 3 bases, and 4 bases separated the two germline ends. Germline lookup yields CDR1 MNHEY and CDR2 SVGEGT. This CDR3 has 13 residues. The CDR3 sequence: CASSYADTGELFF. The CDR3 DNA reads TGTGCCAGCAGTTACGCGGACACCGGGGAGCTGTTTTTT.

Many counts were recorded for this clonotype. The V gene is TRBV9, the J gene TRBJ2-1, with TRBD2 matching over 8 bases. The CDR3 has 15 residues. J lost 5 bases, V lost 2 bases, and 6 bases had no gene match. Germline V CDR1 and CDR2: SGDLS, YYNGEE. CDR3 sequence reads: CASSVSGGSHNEQFF. CDR3 nucleotide sequence: TGTGCCAGCAGCGTCTCGGGGGGGTCACACAATGAGCAGTTCTTC.

This clonotype showed up just a few times. The rearrangement uses TRBV14 and TRBJ1-2; D remains ambiguous. This CDR3 is 16 amino acids long. Germline CDR1 and CDR2: SGHDN and FVKESK. Trimming removed 3 bases at V and 0 bases at J, with 14 bases between. CDR3 sequence reads: CASSQADYRTNYGYTF. In nucleotides, the CDR3 is TGTGCCAGCAGCCAGGCGGATTACCGGACTAACTATGGCTACACCTTC.

For this clonotype: A much larger clone is a single base away; this may be a read error. This chain links TRBV7-6 with TRBJ2-7, with TRBD2 identical over 13 bases. CDR3 length: 14 amino acids. Looked up from germline, CDR1 is SGHVS and CDR2 is FNYEAQ. J lost 7 bases, V lost 4 bases, and 4 bases had no gene match. The CDR3 is CASSSGLAGKEQYF. The CDR3 DNA reads TGTGCCAGCAGCTCGGGACTAGCGGGGAAAGAGCAGTACTTC.

This clonotype was found many times. This rearrangement joins TRBV24-1 to TRBJ2-3; weak D call: TRBD1 (5 bases). The CDR3 sequence is 13 residues long. Between the trimmed V and J ends, which lost 3 bases and 6 bases, there was a span of 9 bases. The germline CDR1 and CDR2 sequences are KGHDR and SFDVKD. CDR3: CATSDRQPDTQYF. The CDR3 DNA reads TGTGCCACCAGTGATCGACAGCCGGATACGCAGTATTTT.

This clonotype occurred many times. The chain couples TRBV7-2 to TRBJ2-3, with D possibly being TRBD1 (7 bases). The V end lost 2 bases, the J end lost 2 bases, and 14 bases lay between the germline ends. The CDR3 loop spans 16 amino acids. Germline V CDR1 and CDR2: SGHTA, FQGNSA. The CDR3 region is CASSLRGRGDTDTQYF. DNA of the CDR3: TGTGCCAGCAGCTTAAGGGGCAGGGGGGACACAGATACGCAGTATTTT.

The table lists this clonotype with many counts. CDR3 coding DNA: TGCGCCAGCAGCTTGGCCCGGGCTGAAGAGCAGTACTTC. Translated: CASSLARAEEQYF. The chain combines TRBV5-1 with TRBJ2-7, with D uncertain. Germline V gives CDR1 SGHRS, CDR2 YFSETQ. Trimming removed 0 bases at V and 7 bases at J, with 11 bases between. The CDR3 spans 13 residues.

This clonotype was picked up many times. The chain links TRBV27 to TRBJ2-3; no firm D call. CDR3 length equals 10 residues. Looked up from germline, CDR1 is MNHEY and CDR2 is SMNVEV (reference sequence). Trimming left V 5 bases short and J 7 bases short, with 4 bases between. The CDR3 sequence: CASSPNTQYF. The CDR3, as DNA: TGTGCCAGCAGTCCAAATACGCAGTATTTT.

This clonotype was detected many times. V and J are TRBV7-8 and TRBJ2-2; D perhaps matches TRBD1 (5 bases). The V end lost 1 base, the J end lost 5 bases, and 11 bases lay between the germline ends. In germline, CDR1 is SGHVS, CDR2 FQNEAQ. The CDR3 is 15 amino acids. CDR3: CASSLDRPGTGELFF. The CDR3 DNA follows: TGTGCCAGCAGCTTAGACAGGCCCGGGACCGGGGAGCTGTTTTTT.

This clonotype was observed many times. The V gene is TRBV6-6, the J gene TRBJ1-6, with 12 nucleotides matching TRBD1. Germline assignment: CDR1 MNHNY and CDR2 SVGAGI (reference sequence). The CDR3 has 16 residues. The junction had 2 bases not matched to a gene; V was cut back by 2 bases and J by 6 bases. The CDR3: CASSYRGQGANSPLHF. The CDR3, as DNA: TGTGCCAGCAGTTACAGGGGACAGGGGGCTAATTCACCCCTCCACTTT.

This clonotype was counted many times. The V call is TRBV30, the J call TRBJ2-7; 10 positions match TRBD2. Per the germline V gene, CDR1 is GTSNPN and CDR2 is SVGIG (reference sequence). CDR3 size: 13 residues. The V and J ends lost 3 bases and 7 bases, in that order; junction bases with no gene match: 6. The CDR3 sequence is CAWSLAGVGEQYF. The CDR3 DNA follows: TGTGCCTGGAGCCTAGCGGGAGTAGGGGAGCAGTACTTC.

This clonotype was found many times. One junction end does not reproduce the germline sequence, and a read error may be involved. This sequence joins TRBV7-9 and TRBJ2-1; 11 bases fit TRBD2. Germline V CDR1 and CDR2: SEHNR, FQNEAQ (reference sequence). The CDR3 loop spans 14 amino acids. CDR3 region: CASSLAGGRAEQFF. The CDR3 nucleotides are TGTGCCAGCAGCCTAGCGGGGGGTAGGGCTGAGCAGTTCTTC.